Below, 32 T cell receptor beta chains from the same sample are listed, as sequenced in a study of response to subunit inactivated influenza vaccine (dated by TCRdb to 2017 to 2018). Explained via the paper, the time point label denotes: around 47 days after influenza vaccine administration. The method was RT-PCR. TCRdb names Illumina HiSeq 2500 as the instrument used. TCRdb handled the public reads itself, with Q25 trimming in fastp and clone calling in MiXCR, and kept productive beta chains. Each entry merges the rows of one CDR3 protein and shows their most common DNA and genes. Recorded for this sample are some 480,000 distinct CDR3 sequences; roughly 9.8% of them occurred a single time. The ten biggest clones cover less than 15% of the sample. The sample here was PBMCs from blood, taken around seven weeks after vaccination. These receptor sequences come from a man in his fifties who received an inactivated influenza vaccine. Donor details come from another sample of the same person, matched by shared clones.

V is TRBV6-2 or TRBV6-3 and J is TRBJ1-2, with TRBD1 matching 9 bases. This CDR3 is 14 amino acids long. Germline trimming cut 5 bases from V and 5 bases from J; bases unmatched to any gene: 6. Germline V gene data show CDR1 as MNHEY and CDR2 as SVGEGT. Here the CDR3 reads CASSKPGQGYGYTF. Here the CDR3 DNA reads TGTGCCAGCAGTAAGCCGGGACAGGGATATGGCTACACCTTC.

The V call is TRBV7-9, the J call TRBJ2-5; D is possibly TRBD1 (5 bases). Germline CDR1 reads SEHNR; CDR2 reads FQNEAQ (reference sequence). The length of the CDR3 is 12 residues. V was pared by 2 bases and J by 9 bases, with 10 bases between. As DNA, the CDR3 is TGTGCCAGCAGCTTACCCCTAGGGGCCCAGTACTTC. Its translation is CASSLPLGAQYF.

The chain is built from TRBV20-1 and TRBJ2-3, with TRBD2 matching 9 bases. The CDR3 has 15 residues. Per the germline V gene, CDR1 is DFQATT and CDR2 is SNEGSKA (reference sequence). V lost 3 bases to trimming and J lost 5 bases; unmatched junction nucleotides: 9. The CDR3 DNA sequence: TGCAGTGCTAGTCCCGCTAGCGGGGTGGGAGATACGCAGTATTTT. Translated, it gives CSASPASGVGDTQYF.

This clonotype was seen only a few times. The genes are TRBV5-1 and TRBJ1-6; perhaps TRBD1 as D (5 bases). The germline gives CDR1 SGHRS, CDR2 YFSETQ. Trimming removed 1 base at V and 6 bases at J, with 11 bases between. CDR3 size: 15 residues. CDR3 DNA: TGCGCCAGCAGCTTGAAGGGGCAGCCTAATTCACCCCTCCACTTT. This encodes CASSLKGQPNSPLHF.

CDR3 coding DNA: TGTGCCAGCAGTTCTGGACAGGGGAGATATGAAGCTTTCTTT. It yields the protein CASSSGQGRYEAFF. The chain links TRBV27 to TRBJ1-1; 9 bases map to TRBD1. V lost 4 bases to trimming and J lost 7 bases; unmatched junction nucleotides: 7. CDR3 size: 14 residues. Germline CDR1 MNHEY, CDR2 SMNVEV (reference sequence).

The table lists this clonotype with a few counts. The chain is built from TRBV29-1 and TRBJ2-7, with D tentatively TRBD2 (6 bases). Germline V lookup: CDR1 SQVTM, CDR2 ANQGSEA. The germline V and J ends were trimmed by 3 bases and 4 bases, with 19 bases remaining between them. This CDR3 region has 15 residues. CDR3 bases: TGCAGCGTTGAGGAGCGGTTCGGAGGGTCTTACGAGCAGTACTTC. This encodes CSVEERFGGSYEQYF.

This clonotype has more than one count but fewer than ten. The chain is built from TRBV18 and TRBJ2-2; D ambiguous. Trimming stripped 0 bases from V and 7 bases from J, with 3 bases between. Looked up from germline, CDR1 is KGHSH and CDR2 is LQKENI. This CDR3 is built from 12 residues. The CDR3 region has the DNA TGTGCCAGCTCACCACCGGGCGGGGAGCTGTTTTTT. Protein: CASSPPGGELFF.

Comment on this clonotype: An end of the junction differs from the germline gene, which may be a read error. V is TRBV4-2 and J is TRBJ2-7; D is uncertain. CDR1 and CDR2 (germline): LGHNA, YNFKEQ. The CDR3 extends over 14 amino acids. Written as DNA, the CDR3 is TGTGCCAGGAGCCCCGGGCTCCTCTGCTGCGAGCAGTACTTC. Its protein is CARSPGLLCCEQYF.

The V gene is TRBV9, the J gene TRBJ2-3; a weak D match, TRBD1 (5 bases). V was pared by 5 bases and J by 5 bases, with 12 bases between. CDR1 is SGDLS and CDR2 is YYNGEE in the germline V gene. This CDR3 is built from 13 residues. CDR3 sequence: CASSTGPGDTQYF. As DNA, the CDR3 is TGTGCCAGCAGTACAGGCCCGGGAGATACGCAGTATTTT.

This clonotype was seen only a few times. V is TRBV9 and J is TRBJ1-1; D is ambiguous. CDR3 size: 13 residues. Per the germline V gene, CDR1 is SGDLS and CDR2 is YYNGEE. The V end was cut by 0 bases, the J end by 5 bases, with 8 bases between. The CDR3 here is CASSVVGKTEAFF. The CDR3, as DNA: TGTGCCAGCAGCGTAGTAGGGAAGACTGAAGCTTTCTTT.

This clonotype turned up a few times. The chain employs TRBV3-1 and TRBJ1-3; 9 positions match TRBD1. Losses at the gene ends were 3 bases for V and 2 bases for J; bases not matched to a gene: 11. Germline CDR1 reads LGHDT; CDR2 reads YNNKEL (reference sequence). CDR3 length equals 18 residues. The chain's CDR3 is CASSHPLGGQGTGNTIYF. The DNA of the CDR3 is TGTGCCAGCAGCCACCCGCTCGGGGGACAGGGTACTGGAAACACCATATATTTT.

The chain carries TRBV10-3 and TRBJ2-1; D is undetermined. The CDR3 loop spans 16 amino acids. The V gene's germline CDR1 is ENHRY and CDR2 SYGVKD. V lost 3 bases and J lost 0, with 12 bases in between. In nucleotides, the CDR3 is TGTGCCATCAGTGACCGAGCCTCGAGCTCCTACAATGAGCAGTTCTTC. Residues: CAISDRASSSYNEQFF.

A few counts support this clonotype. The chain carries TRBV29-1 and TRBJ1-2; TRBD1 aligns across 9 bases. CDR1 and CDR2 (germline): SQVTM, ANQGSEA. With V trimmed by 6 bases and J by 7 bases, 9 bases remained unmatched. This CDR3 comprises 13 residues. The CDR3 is CSVARTGDGGYTF. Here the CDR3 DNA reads TGCAGCGTCGCAAGGACAGGGGACGGTGGCTACACCTTC. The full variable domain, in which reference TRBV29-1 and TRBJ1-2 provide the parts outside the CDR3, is SAVISQKPSRDICQRGTSLTIQCQVDSQVTMMFWYRQQPGQSLTLIATANQGSEATYESGFVIDKFPISRPNLTFSTLTVSNMSPEDSSIYLCSVARTGDGGYTFGSGTRLTVV.

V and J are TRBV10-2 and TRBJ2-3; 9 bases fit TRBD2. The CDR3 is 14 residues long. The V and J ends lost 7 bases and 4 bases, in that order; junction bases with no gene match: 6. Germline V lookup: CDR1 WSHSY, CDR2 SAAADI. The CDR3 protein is CASTQWTSADTQYF. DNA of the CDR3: TGCGCCAGCACCCAGTGGACTAGCGCAGATACGCAGTATTTT.

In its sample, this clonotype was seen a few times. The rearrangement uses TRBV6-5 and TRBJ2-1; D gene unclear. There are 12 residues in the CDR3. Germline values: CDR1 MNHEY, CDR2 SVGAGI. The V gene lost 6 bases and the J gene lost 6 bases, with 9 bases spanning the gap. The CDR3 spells CASRSIANEQFF. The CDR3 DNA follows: TGTGCCAGCAGAAGTATTGCCAATGAGCAGTTCTTC.

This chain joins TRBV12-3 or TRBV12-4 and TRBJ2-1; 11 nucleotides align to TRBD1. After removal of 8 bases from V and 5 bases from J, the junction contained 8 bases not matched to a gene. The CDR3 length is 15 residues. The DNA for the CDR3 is TGTGCCAGCTGGACCGGGACAGGGGGTAACAATGAGCAGTTCTTC. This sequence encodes CASWTGTGGNNEQFF.

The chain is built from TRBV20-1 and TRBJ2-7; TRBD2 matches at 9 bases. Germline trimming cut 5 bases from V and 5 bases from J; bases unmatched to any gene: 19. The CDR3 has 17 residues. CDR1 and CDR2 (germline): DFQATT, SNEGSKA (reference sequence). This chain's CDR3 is CSAPDTRSGGLINEQYF. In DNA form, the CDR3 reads TGCAGTGCTCCCGATACCCGAAGCGGGGGGCTTATTAACGAGCAGTACTTC.

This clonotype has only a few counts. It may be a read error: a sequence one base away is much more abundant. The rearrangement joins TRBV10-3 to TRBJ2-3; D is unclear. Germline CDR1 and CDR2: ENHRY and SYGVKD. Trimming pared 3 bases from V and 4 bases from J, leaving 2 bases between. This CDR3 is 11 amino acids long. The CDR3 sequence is CAISDSDTQYF. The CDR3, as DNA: TGTGCCATCAGTGACTCAGATACGCAGTATTTT.

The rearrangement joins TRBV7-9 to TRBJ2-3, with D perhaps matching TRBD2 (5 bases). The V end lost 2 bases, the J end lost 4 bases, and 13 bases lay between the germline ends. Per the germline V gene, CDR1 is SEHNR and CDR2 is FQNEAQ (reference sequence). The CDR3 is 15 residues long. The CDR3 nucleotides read TGTGCCAGCAGCTTACTTGGAGGACGGGCAGATACGCAGTATTTT. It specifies CASSLLGGRADTQYF.

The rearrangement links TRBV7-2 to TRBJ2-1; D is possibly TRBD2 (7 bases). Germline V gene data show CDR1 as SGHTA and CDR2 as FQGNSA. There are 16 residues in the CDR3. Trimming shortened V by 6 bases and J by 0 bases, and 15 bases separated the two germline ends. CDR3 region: CASSGGGLLSYNEQFF. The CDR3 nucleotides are TGTGCCAGCAGTGGGGGGGGGCTACTCTCCTACAATGAGCAGTTCTTC.

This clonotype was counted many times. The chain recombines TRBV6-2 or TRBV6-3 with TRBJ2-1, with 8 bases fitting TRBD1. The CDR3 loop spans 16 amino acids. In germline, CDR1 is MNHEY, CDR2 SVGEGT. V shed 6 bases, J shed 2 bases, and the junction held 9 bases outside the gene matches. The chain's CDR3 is CASSLTRDRPYNEQFF. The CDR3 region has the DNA TGTGCCAGCAGCCTCACCCGGGACAGGCCCTACAATGAGCAGTTCTTC.

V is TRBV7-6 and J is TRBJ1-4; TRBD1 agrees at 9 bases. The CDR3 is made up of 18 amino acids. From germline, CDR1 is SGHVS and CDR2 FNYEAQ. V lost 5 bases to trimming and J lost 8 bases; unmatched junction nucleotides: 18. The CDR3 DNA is TGTGCCAGCAGCCAACTCCGGACAGGGGAGGGGAAGATGGAAAAACTGTTTTTT. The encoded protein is CASSQLRTGEGKMEKLFF.

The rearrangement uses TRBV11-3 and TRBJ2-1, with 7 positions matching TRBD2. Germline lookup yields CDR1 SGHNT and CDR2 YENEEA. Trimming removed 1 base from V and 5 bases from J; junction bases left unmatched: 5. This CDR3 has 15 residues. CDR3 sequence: CASSLGSGKDNEQFF. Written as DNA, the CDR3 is TGTGCCAGCAGCTTAGGCAGCGGGAAAGACAATGAGCAGTTCTTC.

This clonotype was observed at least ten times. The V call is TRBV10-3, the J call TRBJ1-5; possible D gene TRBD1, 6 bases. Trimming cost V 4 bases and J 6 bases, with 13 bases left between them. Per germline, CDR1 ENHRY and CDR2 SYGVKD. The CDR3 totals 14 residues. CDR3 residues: CAISGTAFGQPQHF. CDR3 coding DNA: TGTGCCATCAGTGGGACAGCTTTCGGTCAGCCCCAGCATTTT.

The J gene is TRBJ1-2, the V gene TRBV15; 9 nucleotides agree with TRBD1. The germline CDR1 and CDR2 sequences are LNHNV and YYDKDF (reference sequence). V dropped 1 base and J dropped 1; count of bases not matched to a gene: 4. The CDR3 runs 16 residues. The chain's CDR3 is CATSRAGQGINYGYTF. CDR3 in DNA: TGTGCCACCAGCAGAGCCGGACAGGGGATTAACTATGGCTACACCTTC.

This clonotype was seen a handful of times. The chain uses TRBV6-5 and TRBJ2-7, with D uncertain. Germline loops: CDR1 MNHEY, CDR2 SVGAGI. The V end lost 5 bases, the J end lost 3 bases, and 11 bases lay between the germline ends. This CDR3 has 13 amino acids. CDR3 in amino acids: CASSTSRNYEQYF. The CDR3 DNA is TGTGCCAGCAGTACATCAAGGAACTACGAGCAGTACTTC.

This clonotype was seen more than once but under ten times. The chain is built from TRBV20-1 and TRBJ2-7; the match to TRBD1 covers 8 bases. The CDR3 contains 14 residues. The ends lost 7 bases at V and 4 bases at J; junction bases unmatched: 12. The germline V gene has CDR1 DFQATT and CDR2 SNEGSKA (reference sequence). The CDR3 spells CSGQQTGDPYEQYF. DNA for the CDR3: TGCAGTGGCCAACAGACAGGGGACCCTTACGAGCAGTACTTC.

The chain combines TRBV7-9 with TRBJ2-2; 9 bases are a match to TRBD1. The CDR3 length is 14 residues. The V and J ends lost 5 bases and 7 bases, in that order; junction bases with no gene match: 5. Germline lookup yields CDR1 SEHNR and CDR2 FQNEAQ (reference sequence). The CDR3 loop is CASSRDRAGGELFF. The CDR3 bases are TGTGCCAGCAGCCGGGACAGGGCCGGCGGGGAGCTGTTTTTT.

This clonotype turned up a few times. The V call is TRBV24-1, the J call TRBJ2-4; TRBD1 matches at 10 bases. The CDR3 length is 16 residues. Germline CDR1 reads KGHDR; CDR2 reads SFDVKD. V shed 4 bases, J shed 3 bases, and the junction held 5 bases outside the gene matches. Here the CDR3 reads CATSEAGTGDKNIQYF. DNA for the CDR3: TGTGCCACCAGTGAAGCCGGGACAGGGGACAAAAACATTCAGTACTTC.

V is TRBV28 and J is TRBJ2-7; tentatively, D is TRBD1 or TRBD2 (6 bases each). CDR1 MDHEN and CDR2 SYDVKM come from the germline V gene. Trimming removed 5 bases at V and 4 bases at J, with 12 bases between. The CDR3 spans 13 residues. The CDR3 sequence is CASSHRGPYEQYF. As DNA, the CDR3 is TGTGCCAGCAGTCACCGGGGGCCATACGAGCAGTACTTC. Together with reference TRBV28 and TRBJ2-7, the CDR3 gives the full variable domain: DVKVTQSSRYLVKRTGEKVFLECVQDMDHENMFWYRQDPGLGLRLIYFSYDVKMKEKGDIPEGYSVSREKKERFSLILESASTNQTSMYLCASSHRGPYEQYFGPGTRLTVT.

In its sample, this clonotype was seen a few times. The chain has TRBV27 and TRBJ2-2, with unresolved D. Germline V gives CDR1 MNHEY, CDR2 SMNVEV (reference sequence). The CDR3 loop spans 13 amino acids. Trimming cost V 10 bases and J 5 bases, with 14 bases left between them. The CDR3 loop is CATRWGMTGELFF. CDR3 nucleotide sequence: TGTGCCACCCGATGGGGTATGACCGGGGAGCTGTTTTTT.

The CDR3 is CASSYGTHQETQYF. CDR3 nucleotide sequence: TGTGCCAGCAGTTACGGGACTCACCAAGAGACCCAGTACTTC. This chain connects TRBV28 to TRBJ2-5, with D possibly being TRBD2 (6 bases). Germline V gene data show CDR1 as MDHEN and CDR2 as SYDVKM. V dropped 4 bases and J dropped 0 bases, with 9 bases sitting between them. The CDR3 runs to 14 residues.